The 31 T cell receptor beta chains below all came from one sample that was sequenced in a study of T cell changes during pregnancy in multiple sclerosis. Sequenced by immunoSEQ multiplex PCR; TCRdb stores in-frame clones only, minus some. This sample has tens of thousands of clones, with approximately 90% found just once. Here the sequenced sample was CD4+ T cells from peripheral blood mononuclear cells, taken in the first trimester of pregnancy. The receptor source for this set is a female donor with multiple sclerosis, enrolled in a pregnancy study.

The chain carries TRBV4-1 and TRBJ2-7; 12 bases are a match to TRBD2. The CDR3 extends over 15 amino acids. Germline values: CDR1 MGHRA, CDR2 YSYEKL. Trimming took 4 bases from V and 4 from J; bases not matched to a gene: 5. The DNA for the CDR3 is TGCGCCAGCAGCCTAGGACTAGCGGGGCCTTACGAGCAGTACTTC. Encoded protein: CASSLGLAGPYEQYF.

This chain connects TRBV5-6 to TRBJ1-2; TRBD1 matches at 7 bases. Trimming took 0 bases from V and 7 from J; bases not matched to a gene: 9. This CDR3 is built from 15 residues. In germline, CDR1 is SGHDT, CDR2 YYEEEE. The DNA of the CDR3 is TGTGCCAGCAGCTTGGAGGCAGGGGGAAGTTTTGGCTACACCTTC. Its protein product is CASSLEAGGSFGYTF.

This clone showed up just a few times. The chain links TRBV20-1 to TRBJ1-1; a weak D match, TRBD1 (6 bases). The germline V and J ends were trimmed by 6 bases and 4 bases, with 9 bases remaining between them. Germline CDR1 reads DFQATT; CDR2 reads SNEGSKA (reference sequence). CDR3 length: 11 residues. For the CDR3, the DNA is TGCAGTGCGGGCAGGGGCACTGAAGCTTTCTTT. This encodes CSAGRGTEAFF.

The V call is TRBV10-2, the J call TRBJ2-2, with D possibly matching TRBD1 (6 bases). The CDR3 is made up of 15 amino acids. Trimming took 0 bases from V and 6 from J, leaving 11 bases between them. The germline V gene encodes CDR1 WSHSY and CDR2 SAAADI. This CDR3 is CASSESGGVAGELFF. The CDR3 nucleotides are TGCGCCAGCAGTGAGTCTGGGGGCGTAGCCGGGGAGCTGTTTTTT.

The CDR3 nucleotides read TGTGCCAGCAGCCAAGATCGGGGGGGTGGGGTCCGGGTCTACGAGCAGTACTTC. Translated: CASSQDRGGGVRVYEQYF. The chain recombines TRBV4-2 with TRBJ2-7; 8 bases are a match to TRBD2. Germline V CDR1 and CDR2: LGHNA, YNFKEQ. After removal of 0 bases from V and 3 bases from J, the junction contained 13 bases not matched to a gene. This CDR3 is 18 amino acids long.

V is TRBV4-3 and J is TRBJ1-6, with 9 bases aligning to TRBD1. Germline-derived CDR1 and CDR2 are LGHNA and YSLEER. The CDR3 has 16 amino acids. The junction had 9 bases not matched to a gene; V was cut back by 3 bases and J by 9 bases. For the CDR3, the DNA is TGCGCCAGCAGCCAGGGTCTACAGGGGGCGGGTTCACCCCTCCACTTT. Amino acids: CASSQGLQGAGSPLHF.

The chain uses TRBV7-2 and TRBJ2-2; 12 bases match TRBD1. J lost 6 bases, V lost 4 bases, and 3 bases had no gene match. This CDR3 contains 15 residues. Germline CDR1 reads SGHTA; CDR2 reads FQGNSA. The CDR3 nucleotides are TGTGCCAGCAGCTACGGGACAGGGGGCGCCGGGGAGCTGTTTTTT. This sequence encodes CASSYGTGGAGELFF.

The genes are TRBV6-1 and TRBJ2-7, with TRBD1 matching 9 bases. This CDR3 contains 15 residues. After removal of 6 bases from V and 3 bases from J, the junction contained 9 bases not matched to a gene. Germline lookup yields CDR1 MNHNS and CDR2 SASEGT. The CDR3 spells CASRSFDRGVYEQYF. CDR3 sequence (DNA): TGTGCCAGCAGGTCCTTCGACAGGGGGGTCTACGAGCAGTACTTC.

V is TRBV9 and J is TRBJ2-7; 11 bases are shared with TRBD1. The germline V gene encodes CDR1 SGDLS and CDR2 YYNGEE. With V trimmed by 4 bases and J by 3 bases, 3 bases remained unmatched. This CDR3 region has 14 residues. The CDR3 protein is CASSTGTGGYEQYF. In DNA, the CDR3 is TGTGCCAGCAGCACCGGGACAGGGGGCTACGAGCAGTACTTC.

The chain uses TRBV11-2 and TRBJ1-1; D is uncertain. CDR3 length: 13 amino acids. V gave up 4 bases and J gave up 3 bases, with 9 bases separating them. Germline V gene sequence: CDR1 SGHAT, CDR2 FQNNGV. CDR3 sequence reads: CASSSQEDTEAFF. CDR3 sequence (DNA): TGTGCCAGCAGCTCGCAGGAGGACACTGAAGCTTTCTTT.

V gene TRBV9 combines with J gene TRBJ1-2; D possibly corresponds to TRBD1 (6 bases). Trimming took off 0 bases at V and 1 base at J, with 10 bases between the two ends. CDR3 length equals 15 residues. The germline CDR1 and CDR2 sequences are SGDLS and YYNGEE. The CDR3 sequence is CASSVGTAFNYGYTF. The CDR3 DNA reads TGTGCCAGCAGCGTAGGGACAGCTTTTAACTATGGCTACACCTTC.

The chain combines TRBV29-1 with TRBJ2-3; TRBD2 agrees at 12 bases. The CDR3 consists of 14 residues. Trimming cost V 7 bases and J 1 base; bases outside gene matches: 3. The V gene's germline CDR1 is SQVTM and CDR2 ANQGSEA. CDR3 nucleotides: TGCAGCGGGAGACTAGCGGGAGGCACAGATACGCAGTATTTT. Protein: CSGRLAGGTDTQYF.

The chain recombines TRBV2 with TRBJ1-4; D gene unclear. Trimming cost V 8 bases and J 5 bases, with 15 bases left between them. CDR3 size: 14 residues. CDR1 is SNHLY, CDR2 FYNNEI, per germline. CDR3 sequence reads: CASFELTGNEKLFF. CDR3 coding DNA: TGTGCCAGCTTCGAGCTTACGGGAAATGAAAAACTGTTTTTT.

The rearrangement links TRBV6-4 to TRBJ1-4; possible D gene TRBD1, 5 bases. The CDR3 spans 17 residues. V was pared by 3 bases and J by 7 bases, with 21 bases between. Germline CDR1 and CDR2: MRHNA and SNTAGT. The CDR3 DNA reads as TGTGCCAGCAGTGAAAAGGGGTTGGAAGGAGCTCGTGAAAAACTGTTTTTT. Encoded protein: CASSEKGLEGAREKLFF.

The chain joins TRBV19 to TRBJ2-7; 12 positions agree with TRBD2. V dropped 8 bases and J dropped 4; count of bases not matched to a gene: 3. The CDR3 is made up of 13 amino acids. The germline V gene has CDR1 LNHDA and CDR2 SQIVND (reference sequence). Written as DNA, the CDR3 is TGTGCCAGTCGAGGACTAGCGGGATACGAGCAGTACTTC. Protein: CASRGLAGYEQYF.

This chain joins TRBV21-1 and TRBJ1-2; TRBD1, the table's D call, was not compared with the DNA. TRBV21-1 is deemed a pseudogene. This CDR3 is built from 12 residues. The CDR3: CASSKFTGSYTF. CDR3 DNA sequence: TGTGCCAGCAGCAAATTCACAGGGTCATACACCTTC.

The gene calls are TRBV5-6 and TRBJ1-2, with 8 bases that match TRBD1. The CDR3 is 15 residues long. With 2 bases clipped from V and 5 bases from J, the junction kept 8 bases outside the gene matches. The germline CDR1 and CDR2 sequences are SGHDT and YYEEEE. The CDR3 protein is CASSFTGQGGYGYTF. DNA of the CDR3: TGTGCCAGCAGCTTCACCGGACAGGGAGGTTATGGCTACACCTTC.

The CDR3 here is CASSPVGLGEEQYF. The CDR3 DNA reads TGTGCCAGCAGTCCCGTTGGCCTAGGTGAAGAGCAGTACTTC. This sequence joins TRBV27 and TRBJ2-7; no clear D. The CDR3 is 14 amino acids. Per the germline V gene, CDR1 is MNHEY and CDR2 is SMNVEV (reference sequence). The ends were cut back, 5 bases at V and 7 bases at J, with 18 bases in the middle.

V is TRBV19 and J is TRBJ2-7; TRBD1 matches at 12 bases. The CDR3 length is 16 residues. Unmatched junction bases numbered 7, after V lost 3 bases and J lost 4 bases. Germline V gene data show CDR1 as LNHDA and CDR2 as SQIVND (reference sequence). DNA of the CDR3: TGTGCCAGTAGTATTGGGGGACAGGGGGCGCGATACGAGCAGTACTTC. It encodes CASSIGGQGARYEQYF.

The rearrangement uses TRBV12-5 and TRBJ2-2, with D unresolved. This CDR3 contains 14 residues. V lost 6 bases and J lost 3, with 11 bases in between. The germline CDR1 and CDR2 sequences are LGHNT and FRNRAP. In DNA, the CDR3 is TGTGCTAGTGGGGCCGCCGTATACACCGGGGAGCTGTTTTTT. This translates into CASGAAVYTGELFF.

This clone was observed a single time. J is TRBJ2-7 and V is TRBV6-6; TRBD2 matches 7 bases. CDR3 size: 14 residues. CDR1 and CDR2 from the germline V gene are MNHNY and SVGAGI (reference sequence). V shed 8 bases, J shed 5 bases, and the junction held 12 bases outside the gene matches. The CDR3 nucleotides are TGTGCCAGCGTGAGGGGAGGGAGTGAGAACGAGCAGTACTTC. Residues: CASVRGGSENEQYF.

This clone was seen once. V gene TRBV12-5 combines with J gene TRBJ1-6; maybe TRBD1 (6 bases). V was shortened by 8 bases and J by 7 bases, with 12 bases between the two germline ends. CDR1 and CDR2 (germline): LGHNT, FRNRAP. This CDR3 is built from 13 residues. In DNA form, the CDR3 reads TGTGCTAGTTTCGGGGGGCGGAATTCACCCCTCCACTTT. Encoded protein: CASFGGRNSPLHF.

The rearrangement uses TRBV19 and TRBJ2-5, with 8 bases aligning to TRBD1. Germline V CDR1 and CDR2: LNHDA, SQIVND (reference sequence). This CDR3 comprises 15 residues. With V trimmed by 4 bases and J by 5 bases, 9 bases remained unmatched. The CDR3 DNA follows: TGTGCCAGTAGTACCTGGACAGGGCTCGGGGAGACCCAGTACTTC. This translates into CASSTWTGLGETQYF. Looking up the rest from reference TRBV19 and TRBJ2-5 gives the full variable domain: DGGITQSPKYLFRKEGQNVTLSCEQNLNHDAMYWYRQDPGQGLRLIYYSQIVNDFQKGDIAEGYSVSREKKESFPLTVTSAQKNPTAFYLCASSTWTGLGETQYFGPGTRLLVL.

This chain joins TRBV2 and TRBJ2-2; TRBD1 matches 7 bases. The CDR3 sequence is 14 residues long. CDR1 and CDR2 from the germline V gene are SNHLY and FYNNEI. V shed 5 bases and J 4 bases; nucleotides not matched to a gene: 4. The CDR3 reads CASSQQGTTGELFF. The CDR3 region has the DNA TGTGCCAGCAGTCAACAGGGGACCACCGGGGAGCTGTTTTTT.

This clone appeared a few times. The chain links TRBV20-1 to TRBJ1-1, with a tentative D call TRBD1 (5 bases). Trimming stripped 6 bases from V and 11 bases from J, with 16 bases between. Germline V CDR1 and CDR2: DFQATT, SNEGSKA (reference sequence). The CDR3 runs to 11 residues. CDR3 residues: CSAWDRGEAFF. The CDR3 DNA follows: TGCAGTGCATGGGATAGGGGTGAGGCTTTCTTT.

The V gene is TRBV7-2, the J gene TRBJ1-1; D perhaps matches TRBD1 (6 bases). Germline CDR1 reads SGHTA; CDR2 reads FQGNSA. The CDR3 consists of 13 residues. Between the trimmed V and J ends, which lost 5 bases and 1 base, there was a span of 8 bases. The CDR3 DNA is TGTGCCAGCAGCAAAGGGGGGAACACTGAAGCTTTCTTT. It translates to CASSKGGNTEAFF.

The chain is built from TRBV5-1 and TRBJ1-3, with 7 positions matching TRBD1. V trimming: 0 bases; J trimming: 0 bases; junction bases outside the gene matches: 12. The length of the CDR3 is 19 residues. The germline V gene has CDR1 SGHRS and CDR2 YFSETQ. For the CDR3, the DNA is TGCGCCAGCAGCTTGGCCGCCAGGGGGTTTCTTAGCTCTGGAAACACCATATATTTT. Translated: CASSLAARGFLSSGNTIYF.

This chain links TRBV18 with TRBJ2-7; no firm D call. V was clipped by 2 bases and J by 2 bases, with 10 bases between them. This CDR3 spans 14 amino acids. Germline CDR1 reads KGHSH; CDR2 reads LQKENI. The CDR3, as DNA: TGTGCCAGCTCACCAAAGAGCCAGGCCTACGAGCAGTACTTC. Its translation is CASSPKSQAYEQYF.

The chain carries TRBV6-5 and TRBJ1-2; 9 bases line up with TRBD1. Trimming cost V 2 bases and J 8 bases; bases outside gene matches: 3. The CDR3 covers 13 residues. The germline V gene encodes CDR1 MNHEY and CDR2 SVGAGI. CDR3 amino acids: CASSYLDRGGYTF. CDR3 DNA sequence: TGTGCCAGCAGTTACCTAGACAGGGGGGGCTACACCTTC.

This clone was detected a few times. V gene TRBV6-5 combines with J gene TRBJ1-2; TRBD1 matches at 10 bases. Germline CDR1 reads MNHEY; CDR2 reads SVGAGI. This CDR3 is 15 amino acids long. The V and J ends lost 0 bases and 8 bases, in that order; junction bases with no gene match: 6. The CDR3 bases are TGTGCCAGCAGTTACTCGGGGACAGGGGTTTTCGGCTACACCTTC. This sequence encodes CASSYSGTGVFGYTF.

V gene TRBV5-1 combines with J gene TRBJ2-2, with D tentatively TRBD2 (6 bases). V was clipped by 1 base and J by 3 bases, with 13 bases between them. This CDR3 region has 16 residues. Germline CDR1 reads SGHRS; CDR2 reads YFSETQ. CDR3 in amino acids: CASSLSRRADTGELFF. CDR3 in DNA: TGCGCCAGCAGCTTGAGTCGGAGGGCCGACACCGGGGAGCTGTTTTTT.